A selection of T cell receptor beta chains follows, all from one sample in a study of blood T cell repertoires in COVID-19. Using immunoSEQ multiplex PCR, the repertoire was profiled, and TCRdb retains in-frame clones only, with some absent. There are some 370,000 clones in the sample; 75% to 90% occur only once, and 5% to 6% lies in the top ten. Sequencing input: PBMCs or T cells enriched from blood (not recorded which). The receptors shown here come from a woman aged 50 to 60 who had recovered from COVID-19. The CDR3 runs from the conserved cysteine through the conserved F or W. A D gene is named only where the DNA matches it firmly. Clone size is stated in some rows and not others, as once, few, many or a class when expanded.

clone_size j_call d_call v_call cdr3_aa cdr3_nt
NA TRBJ2-5 TRBD1 TRBV14 CASSPPRGQGEETQYF TGTGCCAGCAGCCCCCCTAGGGGGCAGGGCGAAGAGACCCAGTACTTC
NA TRBJ1-2 NA TRBV5-1 CASSLDSRNYGYTF TGCGCCAGCAGCTTGGACAGCCGAAACTATGGCTACACCTTC
few TRBJ1-1 NA TRBV7-9 CASGGVRNTEAFF TGTGCCAGCGGGGGGGTTCGGAACACTGAAGCTTTCTTT
NA TRBJ1-1 NA TRBV6-2/TRBV6-3 CASSYSPGEAFF TGTGCCAGCAGTTACTCTCCGGGGGAAGCTTTCTTT
NA TRBJ1-6 NA TRBV5-1 CASSLELGVSPLHF TGCGCCAGCAGCTTGGAGTTAGGAGTTTCACCCCTCCACTTT
NA TRBJ2-5 NA TRBV7-8 CASSPLRGGETQYF TGTGCCAGCAGCCCCCTCAGGGGCGGGGAGACCCAGTACTTC
NA TRBJ1-1 NA TRBV5-1 CASSLRQGNTEAFF TGCGCCAGCAGCTTGCGGCAGGGTAACACTGAAGCTTTCTTT
NA TRBJ1-6 TRBD1 TRBV5-6 CASSLGTGNSPLHF TGTGCCAGCAGCTTGGGGACAGGGAACTCACCCCTCCACTTT
NA TRBJ1-1 NA TRBV11-3 CASQDSLNTEAFF TGTGCCAGTCAGGACAGCCTGAACACTGAAGCTTTCTTT
NA TRBJ2-1 TRBD1 TRBV27 CASRLGTGDFNEQFF TGTGCCAGCAGACTTGGGACAGGGGATTTCAATGAGCAGTTCTTC
once TRBJ1-1 NA TRBV18 CASSPGEGGLAEAFF TGTGCCAGCTCACCAGGGGAGGGGGGGCTCGCTGAAGCTTTCTTT
few TRBJ2-7 NA TRBV7-7 CASSPDWEGYEQYF TGTGCCAGCAGCCCGGACTGGGAAGGCTACGAGCAGTACTTC
few TRBJ1-1 TRBD1 TRBV7-2 CASSLRGSANTEAFF TGTGCCAGCAGCCTCAGGGGGTCAGCGAACACTGAAGCTTTCTTT
NA TRBJ1-1 NA TRBV6-5 CASREETWMTEAFF TGTGCCAGCAGAGAGGAAACTTGGATGACTGAAGCTTTCTTT
NA TRBJ1-1 TRBD1 TRBV11-2 CASSPDRVGTEAFF TGTGCCAGCAGCCCGGACAGGGTCGGCACTGAAGCTTTCTTT
NA TRBJ1-3 NA TRBV5-1 CASSPSGGEGTANTIYF TGCGCCAGCAGCCCCAGCGGGGGAGAAGGTACTGCTAACACCATATATTTT
once TRBJ2-1 TRBD2 TRBV3-1/TRBV3-2 CASSQVGLAVNNEQFF TGTGCCAGCAGCCAAGTCGGGCTAGCGGTTAACAATGAGCAGTTCTTC
NA TRBJ1-6 NA TRBV6-5 CASSYLDRNSPLHF TGTGCCAGCAGTTACCTTGACAGGAATTCACCCCTCCACTTT
NA TRBJ1-3 NA TRBV6-6 CASSYSPGGNTIYF TGTGCCAGCAGTTACTCCCCGGGGGGAAACACCATATATTTT
NA TRBJ2-3 TRBD1 TRBV19 CASTLKGQGIDTQYF TGTGCCAGTACCTTGAAGGGACAGGGGATTGATACGCAGTATTTT
NA TRBJ2-7 NA TRBV6-6 CASSYSNPPDSYEQYF TGTGCCAGCAGTTACTCGAACCCCCCTGATAGCTACGAGCAGTACTTC
NA TRBJ2-7 NA TRBV7-2 CASSLVGGQGYEQYF TGTGCCAGCAGCTTAGTCGGGGGGCAGGGGTACGAGCAGTACTTC
NA TRBJ2-1 NA TRBV19 CASSIWGSGPHNEQFF TGTGCCAGTAGTATCTGGGGTAGCGGCCCACACAATGAGCAGTTCTTC
few TRBJ1-2 TRBD1 TRBV12-5 CASGDRGDGYTF TGTGCTAGTGGGGACAGGGGTGATGGCTACACCTTC
NA TRBJ1-1 NA TRBV18 CASSPPTGIMNTEAFF TGTGCCAGCTCACCACCAACAGGAATCATGAACACTGAAGCTTTCTTT
NA TRBJ1-6 NA TRBV5-5 CASTDRTNNSPLHF TGTGCCAGCACCGACAGGACGAATAATTCACCCCTCCACTTT
NA TRBJ1-2 NA TRBV4-3 CASSQAAGTYGYTF TGCGCCAGCAGCCAAGCTGCGGGGACCTATGGCTACACCTTC
NA TRBJ1-2 TRBD1 TRBV9 CASSAGTGATYYGYTF TGTGCCAGCAGCGCCGGGACAGGGGCGACTTACTATGGCTACACCTTC
NA TRBJ2-7 TRBD2 TRBV7-3 CASSLLAGETYEQYF TGTGCCAGCAGCTTATTAGCGGGAGAGACCTACGAGCAGTACTTC
NA TRBJ2-3 TRBD2 TRBV4-2 CASSQVWGGNPDTQYF TGTGCCAGCAGCCAAGTTTGGGGGGGGAACCCAGATACGCAGTATTTT
NA TRBJ1-2 NA TRBV7-9 CAIPDRLYGYTF TGTGCCATCCCAGACAGGCTCTATGGCTACACCTTC
NA TRBJ1-3 NA TRBV7-2 CASSTRNTIYF TGTGCCAGCAGCACTCGAAACACCATATATTTT
NA TRBJ2-2 TRBD1 TRBV5-4 CASSDVRDRGGLSGTGELFF TGTGCCAGCAGTGACGTCCGGGACAGGGGCGGACTGAGTGGCACCGGGGAGCTGTTTTTT
NA TRBJ2-7 TRBD2 TRBV6-1 CASSEAGGPYEQYF TGTGCCAGCAGTGAAGCGGGAGGGCCGTACGAGCAGTACTTC
NA TRBJ1-4 NA TRBV4-1 CASSQDRRGQDEKLFF TGCGCCAGCAGCCAAGACCGACGCGGACAAGACGAAAAACTGTTTTTT
few TRBJ2-1 NA TRBV6-2/TRBV6-3 CASSLGGGWDEQFF TGTGCCAGCAGTTTAGGGGGGGGATGGGATGAGCAGTTCTTC
NA TRBJ1-5 NA TRBV6-5 CALAGEQPQHF TGTGCCCTGGCCGGGGAACAGCCCCAGCATTTT
NA TRBJ2-7 TRBD2 TRBV7-2 CASSPDLLATTYEQYF TGTGCCAGCAGCCCCGACTTACTAGCGACGACCTACGAGCAGTACTTC
NA TRBJ1-5 NA TRBV16 CASSRGVSNQPQHF TGTGCCAGCAGCCGGGGGGTTAGCAATCAGCCCCAGCATTTT
NA TRBJ1-3 NA TRBV6-5 CASSLNRGNTIYF TGTGCCAGCTCCCTAAACAGAGGAAACACCATATATTTT
NA TRBJ2-2 NA TRBV11-3 CASSFAQDTGELFF TGTGCCAGCAGCTTTGCCCAGGACACCGGGGAGCTGTTTTTT
NA TRBJ1-2 NA TRBV15 CATSRVANPTGTAYGYTF TGTGCCACCAGCAGAGTGGCTAATCCCACAGGGACGGCATATGGCTACACCTTC